This TCR beta chain was sequenced during a study of T and B cells in COVID-19 patients. The wider study: Blood was sampled from COVID-19 patients who were either actively infected or recovered. Critical illness requiring mechanical ventilation or extracorporeal membrane oxygenation affected about 60% of the 20 active-infection patients. Of roughly 21 active-infection patients, approximately 18 carried comorbidities linked to unfavorable COVID-19 outcome.

This clonotype is labeled as medium-sized. What it binds is unknown. Notes on the study in general: Patients with COVID-19 reportedly showed strongly skewed T cell receptor beta variable and joining gene usage.

Each TRB amplification used about 230-550 ng of genomic DNA from blood. BIOMED2 TRB-A/B primer pools were used in multiplex TRB PCR. TCRdb re-analysed the multiplex PCR reads in MiXCR, keeping a single row per CDR3 protein. This table has 17,000 or so distinct CDR3 sequences, around a quarter appearing once. This sequence originates from a human donor who had recovered from COVID-19. Material: blood.

The CDR3 region has the DNA TGTGCCAGCAACAGAGACAGGACAGATACGCAGTATTTT. It encodes CASNRDRTDTQYF. This chain links TRBV27 with TRBJ2-3, with a weak D call TRBD1 (6 bases). The CDR3 totals 13 residues. Trimming stripped 7 bases from V and 3 bases from J, with 11 bases between. Germline V gene data show CDR1 as MNHEY and CDR2 as SMNVEV (reference sequence).